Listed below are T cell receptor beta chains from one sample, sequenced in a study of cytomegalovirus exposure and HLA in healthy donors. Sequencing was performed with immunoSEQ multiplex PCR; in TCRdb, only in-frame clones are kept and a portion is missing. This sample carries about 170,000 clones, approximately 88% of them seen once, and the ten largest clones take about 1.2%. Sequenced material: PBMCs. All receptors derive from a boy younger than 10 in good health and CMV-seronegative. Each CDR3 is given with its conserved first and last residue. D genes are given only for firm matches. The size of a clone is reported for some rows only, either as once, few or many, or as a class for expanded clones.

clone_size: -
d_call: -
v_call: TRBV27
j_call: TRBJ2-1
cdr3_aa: CASSFASEQFF
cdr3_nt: TGTGCCAGCAGTTTTGCTAGTGAGCAGTTCTTC

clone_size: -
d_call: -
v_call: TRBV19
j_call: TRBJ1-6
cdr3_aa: CASSNPDSVWAPLHF
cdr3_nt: TGTGCCAGTAGTAACCCCGACAGCGTATGGGCACCCCTCCACTTT

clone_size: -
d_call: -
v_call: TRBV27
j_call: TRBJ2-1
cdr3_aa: CASSLTRFSYNEQFF
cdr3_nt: TGTGCCAGCAGTCTAACTCGGTTCTCCTACAATGAGCAGTTCTTC

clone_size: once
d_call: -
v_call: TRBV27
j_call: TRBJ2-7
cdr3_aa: CASSLWDNTYEQYF
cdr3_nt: TGTGCCAGCAGTTTATGGGACAATACCTACGAGCAGTACTTC

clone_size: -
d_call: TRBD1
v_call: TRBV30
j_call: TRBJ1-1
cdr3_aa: CAWRGQGDTEAFF
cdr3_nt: TGTGCCTGGAGGGGACAGGGGGACACTGAAGCTTTCTTT

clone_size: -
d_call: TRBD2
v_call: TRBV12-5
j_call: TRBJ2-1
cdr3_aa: CASGLVLAGGLSSYNEQFF
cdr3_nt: TGTGCTAGTGGTTTGGTACTAGCGGGGGGGCTGAGCTCCTACAATGAGCAGTTCTTC

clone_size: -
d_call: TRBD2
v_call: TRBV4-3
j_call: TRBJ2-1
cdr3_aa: CASSQIRTSGSIHEQFF
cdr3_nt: TGCGCCAGCAGCCAAATACGGACTAGCGGGAGTATCCATGAGCAGTTCTTC

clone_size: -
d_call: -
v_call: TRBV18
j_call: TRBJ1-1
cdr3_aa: CASSPKGNSAFF
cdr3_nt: TGTGCCAGCTCACCAAAGGGGAACTCGGCTTTCTTT

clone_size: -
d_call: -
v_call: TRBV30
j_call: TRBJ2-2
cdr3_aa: CAWALGLAGTLTGELFF
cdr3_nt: TGTGCCTGGGCCTTGGGGCTTGCCGGGACACTAACCGGGGAGCTGTTTTTT

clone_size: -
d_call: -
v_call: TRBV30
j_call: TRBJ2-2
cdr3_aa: CAWRRPFTDRNTGELFF
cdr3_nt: TGTGCCTGGAGGAGACCATTTACAGACCGGAACACCGGGGAGCTGTTTTTT

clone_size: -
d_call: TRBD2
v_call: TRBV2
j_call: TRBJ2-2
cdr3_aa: CASSLRRLAGGPGTGELFF
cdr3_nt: TGTGCCAGCTCTCTCAGACGGCTAGCGGGAGGGCCAGGCACCGGGGAGCTGTTTTTT

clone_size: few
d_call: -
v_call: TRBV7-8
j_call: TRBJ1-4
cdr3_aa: CASSRAGLSNEKLFF
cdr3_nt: TGTGCCAGCAGCCGAGCAGGGCTTTCTAATGAAAAACTGTTTTTT

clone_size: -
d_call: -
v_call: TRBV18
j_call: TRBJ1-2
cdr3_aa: CASSPLPRWNYGYTF
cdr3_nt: TGTGCCAGCTCACCACTACCCAGGTGGAACTATGGCTACACCTTC

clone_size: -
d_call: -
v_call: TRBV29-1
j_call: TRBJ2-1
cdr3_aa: CSVPRGSLVLGEQFF
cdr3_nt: TGCAGCGTTCCCCGCGGGTCCTTGGTCTTGGGTGAGCAGTTCTTC

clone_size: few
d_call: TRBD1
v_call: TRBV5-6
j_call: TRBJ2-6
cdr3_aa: CASTGTGVDNVLTF
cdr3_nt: TGTGCCAGCACAGGGACAGGGGTAGACAACGTCCTGACTTTC

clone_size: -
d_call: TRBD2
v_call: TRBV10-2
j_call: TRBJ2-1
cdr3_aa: CASSEVAGGRNNEQFF
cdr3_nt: TGCGCCAGCAGTGAGGTGGCGGGGGGGCGAAACAATGAGCAGTTCTTC

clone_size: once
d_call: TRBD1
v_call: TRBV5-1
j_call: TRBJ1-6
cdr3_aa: CASSLAGGAYNSPLHF
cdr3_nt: TGCGCCAGCAGCTTGGCAGGGGGCGCCTATAATTCACCCCTCCACTTT

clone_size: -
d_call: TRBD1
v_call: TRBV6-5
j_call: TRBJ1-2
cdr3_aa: CASSFSDRGGYRGYTF
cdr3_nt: TGTGCCAGCAGTTTCTCCGACAGGGGGGGCTATAGGGGCTACACCTTC

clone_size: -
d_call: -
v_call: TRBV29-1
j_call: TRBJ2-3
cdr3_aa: CSARVPTDTQYF
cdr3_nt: TGCAGCGCCCGGGTCCCCACAGATACGCAGTATTTT

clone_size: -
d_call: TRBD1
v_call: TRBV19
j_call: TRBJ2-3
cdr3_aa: CASRSRSQGEIETDTQYF
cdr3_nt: TGTGCCAGTAGATCGCGGTCACAGGGGGAGATAGAAACAGATACGCAGTATTTT

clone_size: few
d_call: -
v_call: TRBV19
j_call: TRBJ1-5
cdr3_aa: CASSETGNQPQHF
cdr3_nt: TGTGCCAGTAGTGAGACAGGTAATCAGCCCCAGCATTTT

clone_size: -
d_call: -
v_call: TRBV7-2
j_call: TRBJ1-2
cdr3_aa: CASSLSGVNGYTF
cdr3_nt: TGTGCCAGCAGCTTGTCCGGGGTGAATGGCTACACCTTC

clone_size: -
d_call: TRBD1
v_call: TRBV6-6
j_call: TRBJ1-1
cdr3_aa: CASSYQGAGTEAFF
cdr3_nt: TGTGCCAGCAGTTATCAGGGGGCGGGAACTGAAGCTTTCTTT

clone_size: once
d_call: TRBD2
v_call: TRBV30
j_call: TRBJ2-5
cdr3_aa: CAWSVSSGGRQTQYF
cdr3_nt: TGTGCCTGGAGTGTGTCTAGCGGGGGCCGACAGACCCAGTACTTC

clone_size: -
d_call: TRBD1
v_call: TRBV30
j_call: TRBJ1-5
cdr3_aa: CAWSVGTGSGQPQHF
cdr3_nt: TGTGCCTGGAGTGTCGGGACAGGGAGCGGTCAGCCCCAGCATTTT

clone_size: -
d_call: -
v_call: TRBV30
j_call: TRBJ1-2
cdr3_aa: CAWSPQGLGYGYTF
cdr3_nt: TGTGCCTGGAGCCCCCAGGGTCTGGGCTATGGCTACACCTTC

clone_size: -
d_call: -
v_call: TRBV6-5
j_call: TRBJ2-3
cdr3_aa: CASSSKIYRADTQYF
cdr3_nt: TGTGCCAGCAGTTCGAAAATATACAGAGCAGATACGCAGTATTTT

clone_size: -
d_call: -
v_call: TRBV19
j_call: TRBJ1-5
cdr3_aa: CASSAQSLQNSWSLSQPQHF
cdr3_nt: TGTGCCAGTAGCGCACAGTCCCTACAAAATTCGTGGTCCTTGAGTCAGCCCCAGCATTTT

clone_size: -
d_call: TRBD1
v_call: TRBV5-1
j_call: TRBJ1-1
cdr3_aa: CASSLVSGQGNTEAFF
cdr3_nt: TGCGCCAGCAGCTTGGTGTCGGGACAGGGGAACACTGAAGCTTTCTTT

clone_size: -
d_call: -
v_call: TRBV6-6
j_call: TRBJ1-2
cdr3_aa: CASSYGGDLNYGYTF
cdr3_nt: TGTGCCAGCAGTTACGGGGGGGACCTAAACTATGGCTACACCTTC

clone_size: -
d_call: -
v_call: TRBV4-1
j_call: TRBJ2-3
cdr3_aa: CASSQTPEMAARSTDTQYF
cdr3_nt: TGCGCCAGCAGCCAGACCCCAGAAATGGCGGCGCGTAGCACAGATACGCAGTATTTT

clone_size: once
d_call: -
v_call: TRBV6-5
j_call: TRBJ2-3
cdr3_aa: CAGTATSFGTDTQYF
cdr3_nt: TGTGCCGGCACTGCTACTAGTTTTGGCACAGATACGCAGTATTTT

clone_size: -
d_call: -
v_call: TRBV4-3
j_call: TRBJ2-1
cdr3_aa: CASSQDRYRYNEQFF
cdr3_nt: TGCGCCAGCAGCCAAGACAGATACAGGTACAATGAGCAGTTCTTC

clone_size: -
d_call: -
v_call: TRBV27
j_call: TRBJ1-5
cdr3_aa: CARLEPQHF
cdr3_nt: TGTGCCAGATTAGAGCCCCAGCATTTT

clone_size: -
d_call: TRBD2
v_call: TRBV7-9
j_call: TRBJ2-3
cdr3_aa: CASSFGLAGPDTQYF
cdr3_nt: TGTGCCAGCAGTTTTGGACTAGCGGGTCCAGATACGCAGTATTTT

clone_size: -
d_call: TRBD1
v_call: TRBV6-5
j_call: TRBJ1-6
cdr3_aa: CASSYLGGAGNSPLHF
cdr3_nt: TGTGCCAGCAGTTATCTAGGGGGCGCGGGGAATTCACCCCTCCACTTT

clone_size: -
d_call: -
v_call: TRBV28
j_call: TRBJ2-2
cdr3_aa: CASSFEGGELFF
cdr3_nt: TGTGCCAGCAGTTTCGAGGGCGGGGAGCTGTTTTTT

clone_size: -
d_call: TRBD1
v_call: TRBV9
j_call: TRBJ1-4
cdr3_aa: CASSVGTGNEKLFF
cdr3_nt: TGTGCCAGCAGCGTAGGGACAGGAAATGAAAAACTGTTTTTT

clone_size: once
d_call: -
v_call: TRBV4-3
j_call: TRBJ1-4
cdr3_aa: CASSQDGDFTTNEKLFF
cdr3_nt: TGCGCCAGCAGCCAAGATGGAGACTTTACAACTAATGAAAAACTGTTTTTT

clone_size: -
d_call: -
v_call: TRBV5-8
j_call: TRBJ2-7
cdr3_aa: CASSEGYYEQYF
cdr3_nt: TGTGCCAGCAGTGAGGGTTACTACGAGCAGTACTTC

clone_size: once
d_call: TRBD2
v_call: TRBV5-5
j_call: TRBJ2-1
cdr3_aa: CASSLVAGGYNEQFF
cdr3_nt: TGTGCCAGCAGCTTGGTAGCGGGAGGTTATAATGAGCAGTTCTTC

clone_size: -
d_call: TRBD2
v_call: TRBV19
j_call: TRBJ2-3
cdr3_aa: CASSIDGREGGTDTQYF
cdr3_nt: TGTGCCAGTAGTATAGATGGTCGGGAGGGCGGAACAGATACGCAGTATTTT

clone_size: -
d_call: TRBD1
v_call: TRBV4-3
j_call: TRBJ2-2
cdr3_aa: CASSQSPPGQEAGELFF
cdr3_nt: TGCGCCAGCAGCCAAAGCCCTCCGGGACAGGAGGCCGGGGAGCTGTTTTTT

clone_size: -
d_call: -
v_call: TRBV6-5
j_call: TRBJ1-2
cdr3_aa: CASGGGRGYTF
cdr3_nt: TGTGCCAGCGGGGGGGGCCGGGGCTACACCTTC

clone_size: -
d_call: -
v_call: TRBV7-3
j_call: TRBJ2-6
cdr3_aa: CASSPGSGANVLTF
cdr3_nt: TGTGCCAGCAGCCCGGGATCTGGGGCCAACGTCCTGACTTTC

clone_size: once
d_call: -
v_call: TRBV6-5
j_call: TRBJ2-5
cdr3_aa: CASSYDSLLETQYF
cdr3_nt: TGTGCCAGCAGTTATGACAGCCTCTTAGAGACCCAGTACTTC

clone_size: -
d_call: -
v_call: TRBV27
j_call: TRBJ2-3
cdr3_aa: CASSLWTPGADTQYF
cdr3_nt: TGTGCCAGCAGTTTATGGACACCTGGCGCGGATACGCAGTATTTT

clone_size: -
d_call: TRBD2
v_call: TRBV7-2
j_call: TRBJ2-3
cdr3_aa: CASSLGGTSGRPPTDTQYF
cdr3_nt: TGTGCCAGCAGCTTAGGGGGGACTAGCGGGCGCCCCCCCACAGATACGCAGTATTTT

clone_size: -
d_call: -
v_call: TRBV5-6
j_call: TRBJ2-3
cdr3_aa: CASSLQGASTDTQYF
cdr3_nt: TGTGCCAGCAGCTTGCAGGGTGCTAGCACAGATACGCAGTATTTT

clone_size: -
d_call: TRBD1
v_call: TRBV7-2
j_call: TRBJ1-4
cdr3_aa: CASSLGQVPNEKLFF
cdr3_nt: TGTGCCAGCAGCCTCGGACAGGTTCCTAATGAAAAACTGTTTTTT

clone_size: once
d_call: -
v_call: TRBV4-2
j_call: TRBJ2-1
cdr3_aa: CASSQVVQRQLNEQFF
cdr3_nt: TGTGCCAGCAGCCAAGTGGTCCAGCGCCAACTTAATGAGCAGTTCTTC